The TCR beta chain described here comes from a study of OX40 agonist ivuxolimab in advanced cancers. The protocol was immunoSEQ multiplex PCR, while the TCRdb copy is restricted to in-frame clones and leaves out a portion. The sample lists around 63,000 clones; roughly nine tenths were seen once. The length of the CDR3 is 13 residues. CDR1 and CDR2 (germline): MDHEN, SYDVKM. Trimming stripped 6 bases from V and 4 bases from J, with 12 bases between. The genes are TRBV28 and TRBJ1-1; D is unclear. This specimen consisted of CD4+ or CD8+ T cells sorted from blood, obtained in a trial of the OX40 agonist ivuxolimab. The TCR was taken from an adult with an advanced solid tumor such as melanoma, head and neck, liver or kidney cancer. CDR3 nucleotide sequence: TGTGCCAGCAGCACCCCACTGGGCACTGAAGCTTTCTTT. It specifies CASSTPLGTEAFF.